These 24 T cell receptor beta chains originate from one sample sequenced in a study of T cell responses to AZD1222 COVID-19 vaccine (dated by TCRdb to about 2021). The sample's time point label, in plain terms: baseline before first vaccination. Receptor libraries were prepared by the immunoSEQ multiplex PCR assay. The immuneACCESS repertoire file appears here via TCRdb, limited to in-frame rearrangements. These files lack a portion of the clones; in checked studies, under half of the deficit traces to unresolved V genes, and the cause of the others is not known. The sample table records more than 100,000 clones; 75% to 90% of these occur just once. The ten biggest clones cover roughly 1.5% of the sample. The sample in question was peripheral blood, obtained on day 0 of AZD1222 vaccination. Every receptor here comes from an adult in good health.

The rearrangement links TRBV19 to TRBJ1-4; 9 nucleotides line up with TRBD1. J gave up 4 bases and V 6 bases, and 9 bases lay outside the gene matches. Germline lookup yields CDR1 LNHDA and CDR2 SQIVND (reference sequence). CDR3 length equals 16 residues. Here the CDR3 reads CASSLPGTGINEKLFF. CDR3 coding DNA: TGTGCCAGTAGCCTACCTGGGACAGGGATTAATGAAAAACTGTTTTTT.

The genes are TRBV3-1 (or the pseudogene TRBV3-2) and TRBJ1-2; the match to TRBD1 covers 7 bases. Trimming took 4 bases from V and 5 from J; bases not matched to a gene: 7. The germline CDR1 and CDR2 sequences are LGHDT and YNNKEL (reference sequence). The CDR3 runs to 14 residues. The CDR3 region is CASSPTGEAYGYTF. CDR3 in DNA: TGTGCCAGCAGCCCAACAGGGGAAGCGTATGGCTACACCTTC.

CDR3 nucleotides: TGTGCCAGCAGCTACCCAGGGGGGCTGGTTAGTTCACCCCTCCACTTT. The encoded protein is CASSYPGGLVSSPLHF. The gene calls are TRBV28 and TRBJ1-6; 7 nucleotides align to TRBD1. Germline lookup yields CDR1 MDHEN and CDR2 SYDVKM. Unmatched junction bases numbered 14, after V lost 6 bases and J lost 9 bases. The CDR3 runs to 16 residues.

The V gene is TRBV7-9, the J gene TRBJ2-1; the D is unclear. With 1 base removed from V and 5 bases from J, the gap between germline ends came to 12 bases. The CDR3 is 15 amino acids. In germline, CDR1 is SEHNR, CDR2 FQNEAQ (reference sequence). The CDR3 spells CASSLVGQTNNEQFF. The CDR3 coding sequence is TGTGCCAGCAGCTTAGTAGGGCAGACCAACAATGAGCAGTTCTTC.

The J gene is TRBJ1-1, the V gene TRBV5-1; D might be TRBD1 (6 bases). Trimming took off 3 bases at V and 4 bases at J, with 16 bases between the two ends. In germline, CDR1 is SGHRS, CDR2 YFSETQ. There are 15 residues in the CDR3. The CDR3 coding sequence is TGCGCCAGCAGCTCGGGGGCTACAAACCCCACTGAAGCTTTCTTT. It translates to CASSSGATNPTEAFF.

The J gene is TRBJ2-1, the V gene TRBV24-1; tentative D call: TRBD2 (6 bases). V was clipped by 0 bases and J by 5 bases, with 13 bases between them. Germline lookup yields CDR1 KGHDR and CDR2 SFDVKD. The CDR3 extends over 16 amino acids. The CDR3 DNA reads as TGTGCCACCAGTGATTTGCCGGGCGGAGGGAACAATGAGCAGTTCTTC. The encoded protein is CATSDLPGGGNNEQFF.

The rearrangement links TRBV19 to TRBJ1-1; D is perhaps TRBD1 (5 bases). CDR1 and CDR2 (germline): LNHDA, SQIVND (reference sequence). This CDR3 is built from 13 residues. Trimming cost V 5 bases and J 7 bases, with 14 bases left between them. For the CDR3, the DNA is TGTGCCAGTAGTCCTCGGACGGGGGGTGAAGCTTTCTTT. Translating it yields CASSPRTGGEAFF.

V gene TRBV7-9 combines with J gene TRBJ1-2; D gene ambiguous. The CDR3 has 14 residues. V was trimmed by 1 base and J by 4 bases, leaving 10 bases between them. Germline CDR1 SEHNR, CDR2 FQNEAQ (reference sequence). The CDR3 reads CASSLVDQAYGYTF. CDR3 coding DNA: TGTGCCAGCAGCTTAGTGGACCAAGCCTATGGCTACACCTTC.

V is TRBV7-8 and J is TRBJ2-7; D may correspond to TRBD1 or TRBD2 (5 bases each). Between the trimmed V and J ends, which lost 0 bases and 1 base, there was a span of 10 bases. The CDR3 is 15 amino acids. The germline V gene has CDR1 SGHVS and CDR2 FQNEAQ. CDR3 sequence: CASSLAHGASYEQYF. CDR3 DNA: TGTGCCAGCAGCTTAGCGCACGGGGCTTCCTACGAGCAGTACTTC. Combining the CDR3 with reference TRBV7-8 and TRBJ2-7 gives the whole variable domain GAGVSQSPRYKVAKRGQDVALRCDPISGHVSLFWYQQALGQGPEFLTYFQNEAQLDKSGLPSDRFFAERPEGSVSTLKIQRTQQEDSAVYLCASSLAHGASYEQYFGPGTRLTVT.

This chain links TRBV30 with TRBJ2-1; tentatively, D is TRBD1 (5 bases). The CDR3 has 13 residues. V was pared by 5 bases and J by 3 bases, with 11 bases between. CDR1 and CDR2 from the germline V gene are GTSNPN and SVGIG (reference sequence). This chain's CDR3 is CAWGHPRYNEQFF. CDR3 DNA sequence: TGTGCCTGGGGACATCCCCGCTACAATGAGCAGTTCTTC. Drawing the rest from reference TRBV30 and TRBJ2-1, the complete variable domain is SQTIHQWPATLVQPVGSPLSLECTVEGTSNPNLYWYRQAAGRGLQLLFYSVGIGQISSEVPQNLSASRPQDRQFILSSKKLLLSDSGFYLCAWGHPRYNEQFFGPGTRLTVL.

The chain has TRBV9 and TRBJ2-7; perhaps TRBD2 as D (6 bases). V dropped 2 bases and J dropped 6 bases, with 18 bases sitting between them. CDR3 length: 15 residues. Germline V gives CDR1 SGDLS, CDR2 YYNGEE. CDR3 in DNA: TGTGCCAGCAGCGTTCTGGGGACTTCTTCCAGCGAGCAGTACTTC. Its protein product is CASSVLGTSSSEQYF. Full variable domain (outside the CDR3, taken from reference TRBV9 and TRBJ2-7): DSGVTQTPKHLITATGQRVTLRCSPRSGDLSVYWYQQSLDQGLQFLIQYYNGEERAKGNILERFSAQQFPDLHSELNLSSLELGDSALYFCASSVLGTSSSEQYFGPGTRLTVT.

The chain has TRBV7-9 and TRBJ1-1; possibly TRBD1 for D (5 bases). CDR1 and CDR2 (germline): SEHNR, FQNEAQ (reference sequence). V dropped 4 bases and J dropped 3 bases, with 15 bases sitting between them. CDR3 length equals 15 residues. CDR3 bases: TGTGCCAGCAGCTACAGCGACAGTTCTTACACTGAAGCTTTCTTT. It is translated as CASSYSDSSYTEAFF.

This clone was observed a few times. CDR3 in DNA: TGTGCCAGCAGCGGGGGGCGCGTCTACGAGCAGTACTTC. This sequence encodes CASSGGRVYEQYF. The V gene is TRBV11-2, the J gene TRBJ2-7, with D possibly being TRBD1 or TRBD2 (6 bases each). V lost 5 bases, J lost 3 bases, and 11 bases lay in between. The V gene's germline CDR1 is SGHAT and CDR2 FQNNGV. The CDR3 length is 13 residues.

This chain connects TRBV7-3 to TRBJ2-7; 8 bases map to TRBD2. The CDR3 is 15 residues long. The J segment lost 0 bases and the V segment lost 6 bases, leaving 7 bases of the junction unmatched. Germline-derived CDR1 and CDR2 are SGHTA and FQGTGA. CDR3 loop: CASRHISGDSYEQYF. The CDR3 nucleotides are TGTGCCAGCAGACACATTAGCGGGGACTCCTACGAGCAGTACTTC. The variable domain in full, completed from reference TRBV7-3 and TRBJ2-7, reads GAGVSQTPSNKVTEKGKYVELRCDPISGHTALYWYRQSLGQGPEFLIYFQGTGAADDSGLPNDRFFAVRPEGSVSTLKIQRTERGDSAVYLCASRHISGDSYEQYFGPGTRLTVT.

The J gene is TRBJ2-5, the V gene TRBV7-6; 8 positions agree with TRBD2. Germline assignment: CDR1 SGHVS and CDR2 FNYEAQ. Unmatched junction bases numbered 6, after V lost 5 bases and J lost 4 bases. The CDR3 contains 14 residues. The CDR3 region has the DNA TGTGCCAGCAGCATACGGGGGGGCGGAGAGACCCAGTACTTC. Its protein is CASSIRGGGETQYF.

The gene calls are TRBV7-6 and TRBJ2-5; D ambiguous. Trimming pared 0 bases from V and 5 bases from J, leaving 13 bases between. Germline V gives CDR1 SGHVS, CDR2 FNYEAQ. CDR3 length equals 15 residues. Here the CDR3 reads CASSLASAIGETQYF. The CDR3, as DNA: TGTGCCAGCAGCTTAGCCTCCGCTATTGGGGAGACCCAGTACTTC.

This clone was recorded only once. This rearrangement joins TRBV28 to TRBJ2-5; possibly TRBD1 or TRBD2 for D (5 bases each). V was clipped by 7 bases and J by 1 base, with 16 bases between them. CDR3 length: 15 amino acids. Germline CDR1 and CDR2: MDHEN and SYDVKM. The CDR3 DNA follows: TGTGCCAGCACCGCCCCTGGGACGACCCAAGAGACCCAGTACTTC. This gives the protein CASTAPGTTQETQYF.

The chain uses TRBV7-8 and TRBJ1-5, with D tentatively TRBD1 (5 bases). This CDR3 comprises 16 residues. Trimming shortened V by 1 base and J by 2 bases, and 12 bases separated the two germline ends. CDR1 and CDR2 from the germline V gene are SGHVS and FQNEAQ. The CDR3 reads CASSLVGGLGNQPQHF. The CDR3 DNA follows: TGTGCCAGCAGCTTAGTGGGGGGACTGGGCAATCAGCCCCAGCATTTT.

The chain recombines TRBV28 with TRBJ2-7; the D gene could be TRBD1 or TRBD2 (6 bases each). From germline, CDR1 is MDHEN and CDR2 SYDVKM. Trimming took off 6 bases at V and 1 base at J, with 13 bases between the two ends. The CDR3 is 14 amino acids. In DNA form, the CDR3 reads TGTGCCAGCAGCGGGGGCAGGGGTTCCTACGAGCAGTACTTC. It codes for CASSGGRGSYEQYF. The full variable domain, rest sourced from reference TRBV28 and TRBJ2-7, is DVKVTQSSRYLVKRTGEKVFLECVQDMDHENMFWYRQDPGLGLRLIYFSYDVKMKEKGDIPEGYSVSREKKERFSLILESASTNQTSMYLCASSGGRGSYEQYFGPGTRLTVT.

The chain joins TRBV19 to TRBJ1-2; TRBD1 might be the D (6 bases). CDR3 size: 13 residues. Trimming left V 5 bases short and J 8 bases short, with 15 bases between. Germline V gene sequence: CDR1 LNHDA, CDR2 SQIVND (reference sequence). CDR3 sequence (DNA): TGTGCCAGTAGTCCCGAATGGGGGCGGGGCTACACCTTC. As protein: CASSPEWGRGYTF.

Only a few counts were recorded for this clone. The genes are TRBV4-2 and TRBJ2-3; TRBD2 is a possible D gene (5 bases). V was cut by 2 bases and J by 0 bases, with 12 bases left in between. Germline V CDR1 and CDR2: LGHNA, YNFKEQ. The CDR3 has 16 residues. Written as DNA, the CDR3 is TGTGCCAGCAGCCAAAAGGTGGGAGCCAGCACAGATACGCAGTATTTT. It encodes CASSQKVGASTDTQYF.

The chain employs TRBV4-2 and TRBJ1-3, with D uncertain. There are 15 residues in the CDR3. Trimming took off 4 bases at V and 1 base at J, with 11 bases between the two ends. Germline CDR1 reads LGHNA; CDR2 reads YNFKEQ. The CDR3 spells CASSLGATSGNTIYF. In nucleotides, the CDR3 is TGTGCCAGCAGCCTCGGAGCTACGTCTGGAAACACCATATATTTT.

The chain links TRBV15 to TRBJ1-2, with D possibly TRBD1 on 5 matching bases. Germline CDR1 and CDR2: LNHNV and YYDKDF (reference sequence). Deletions cut 2 bases from V and 8 bases from J, with 18 bases between. This CDR3 has 15 residues. The CDR3 coding sequence is TGTGCCACCAGCAGACCGCGGAGACAGTCCAAAGGCTACACCTTC. Protein: CATSRPRRQSKGYTF.

The CDR3 DNA reads as TGTGCCAGTAGTATAGGGCAGATTTATAATTCACCCCTCCACTTT. It translates to CASSIGQIYNSPLHF. The chain has TRBV19 and TRBJ1-6; no firm D call. Trimming cost V 1 base and J 4 bases, with 8 bases left between them. Germline-derived CDR1 and CDR2 are LNHDA and SQIVND (reference sequence). CDR3 size: 15 residues.